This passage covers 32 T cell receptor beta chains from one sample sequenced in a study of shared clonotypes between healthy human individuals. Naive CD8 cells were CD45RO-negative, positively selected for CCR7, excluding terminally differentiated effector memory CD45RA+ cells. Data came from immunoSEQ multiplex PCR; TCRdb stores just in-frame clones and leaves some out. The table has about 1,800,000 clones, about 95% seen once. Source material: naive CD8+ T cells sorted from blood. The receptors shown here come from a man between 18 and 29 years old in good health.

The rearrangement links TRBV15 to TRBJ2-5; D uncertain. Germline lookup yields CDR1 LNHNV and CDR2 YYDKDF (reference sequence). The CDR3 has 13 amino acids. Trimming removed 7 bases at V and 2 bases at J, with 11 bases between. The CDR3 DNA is TGTGCCACCAACCGTTTGGGGCAAGAGACCCAGTACTTC. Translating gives CATNRLGQETQYF.

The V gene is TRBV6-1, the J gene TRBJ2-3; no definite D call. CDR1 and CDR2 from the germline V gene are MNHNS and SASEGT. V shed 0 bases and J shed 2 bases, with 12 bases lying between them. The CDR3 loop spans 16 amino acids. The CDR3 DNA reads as TGTGCCAGCAGTGAAGCCCCCCGAAGCGCCACAGATACGCAGTATTTT. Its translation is CASSEAPRSATDTQYF.

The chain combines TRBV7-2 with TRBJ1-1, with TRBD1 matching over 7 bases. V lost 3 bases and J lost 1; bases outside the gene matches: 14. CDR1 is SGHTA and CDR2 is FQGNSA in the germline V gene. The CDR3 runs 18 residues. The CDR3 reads CASSLGVDREVSNTEAFF. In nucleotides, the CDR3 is TGTGCCAGCAGCTTGGGGGTAGACAGGGAGGTTTCGAACACTGAAGCTTTCTTT.

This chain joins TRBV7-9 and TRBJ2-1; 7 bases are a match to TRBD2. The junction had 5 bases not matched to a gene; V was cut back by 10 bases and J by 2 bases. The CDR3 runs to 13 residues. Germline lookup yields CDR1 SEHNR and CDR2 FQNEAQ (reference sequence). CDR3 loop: CAIKRDPYNEQFF. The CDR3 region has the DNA TGTGCCATCAAGCGGGACCCCTACAATGAGCAGTTCTTC.

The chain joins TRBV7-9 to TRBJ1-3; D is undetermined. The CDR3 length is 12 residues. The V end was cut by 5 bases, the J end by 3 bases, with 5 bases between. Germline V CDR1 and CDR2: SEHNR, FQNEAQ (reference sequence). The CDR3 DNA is TGTGCCAGCAGCCCGTATGGAAACACCATATATTTT. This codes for CASSPYGNTIYF.

The CDR3 region has the DNA TGTGCCAGCAGCGTAGAGGGCGGGGTCCCAGATACGCAGTATTTT. Protein product: CASSVEGGVPDTQYF. V usage is TRBV9 and J usage is TRBJ2-3; tentatively, D is TRBD2 (6 bases). The germline V gene has CDR1 SGDLS and CDR2 YYNGEE. V shed 0 bases and J shed 4 bases, with 12 bases lying between them. CDR3 length: 15 residues.

The CDR3 DNA reads TGTGCCAGCAGCTTAGTCCCAGGGTCCTACGAGCAGTACTTC. It yields the protein CASSLVPGSYEQYF. This sequence joins TRBV7-9 and TRBJ2-7, with D possibly being TRBD1 (5 bases). CDR1 SEHNR and CDR2 FQNEAQ come from the germline V gene (reference sequence). Trimming pared 1 base from V and 1 base from J, leaving 8 bases between. The length of the CDR3 is 14 residues.

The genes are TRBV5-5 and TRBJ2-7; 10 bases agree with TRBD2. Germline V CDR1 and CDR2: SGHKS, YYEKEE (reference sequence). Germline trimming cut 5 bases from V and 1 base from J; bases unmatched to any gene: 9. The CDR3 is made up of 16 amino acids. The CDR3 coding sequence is TGTGCCAGCAGTTTGAGCCAACTAGCGGGGTCCTACGAGCAGTACTTC. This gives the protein CASSLSQLAGSYEQYF.

CDR3 protein: CASSLGGTDYGYTF. The DNA for the CDR3 is TGTGCCAGCAGCTTGGGGGGGACGGACTATGGCTACACCTTC. The chain recombines TRBV5-4 with TRBJ1-2, with D possibly matching TRBD1 (5 bases). In germline, CDR1 is SGHNT, CDR2 YYREEE (reference sequence). CDR3 length: 14 amino acids. Trimming stripped 0 bases from V and 3 bases from J, with 9 bases between.

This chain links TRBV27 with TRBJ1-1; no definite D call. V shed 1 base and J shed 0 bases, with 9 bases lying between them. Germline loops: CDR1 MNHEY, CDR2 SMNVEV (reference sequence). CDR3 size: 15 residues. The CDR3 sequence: CASSLWAGLNTEAFF. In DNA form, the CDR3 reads TGTGCCAGCAGTTTATGGGCAGGCTTGAACACTGAAGCTTTCTTT.

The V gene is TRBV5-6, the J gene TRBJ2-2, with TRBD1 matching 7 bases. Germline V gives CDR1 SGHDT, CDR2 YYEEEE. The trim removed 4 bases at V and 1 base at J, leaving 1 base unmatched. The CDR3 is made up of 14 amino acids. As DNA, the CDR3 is TGTGCCAGCAGCCGGACAGGGAACACCGGGGAGCTGTTTTTT. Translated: CASSRTGNTGELFF.

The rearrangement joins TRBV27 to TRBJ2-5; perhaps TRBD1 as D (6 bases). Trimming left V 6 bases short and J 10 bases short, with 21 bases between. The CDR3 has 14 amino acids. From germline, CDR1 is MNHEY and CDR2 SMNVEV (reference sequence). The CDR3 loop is CASSLQGPDLGQYF. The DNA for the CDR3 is TGTGCCAGCAGCTTACAGGGCCCCGATCTGGGCCAGTACTTC.

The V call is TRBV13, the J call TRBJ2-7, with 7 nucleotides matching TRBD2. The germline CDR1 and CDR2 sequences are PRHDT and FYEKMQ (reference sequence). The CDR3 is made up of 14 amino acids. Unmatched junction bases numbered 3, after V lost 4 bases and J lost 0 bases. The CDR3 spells CASSSRTSSYEQYF. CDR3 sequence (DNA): TGTGCCAGCAGCTCCCGGACTAGCTCCTACGAGCAGTACTTC. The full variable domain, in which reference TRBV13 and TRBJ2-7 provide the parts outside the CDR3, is AAGVIQSPRHLIKEKRETATLKCYPIPRHDTVYWYQQGPGQDPQFLISFYEKMQSDKGSIPDRFSAQQFSDYHSELNMSSLELGDSALYFCASSSRTSSYEQYFGPGTRLTVT.

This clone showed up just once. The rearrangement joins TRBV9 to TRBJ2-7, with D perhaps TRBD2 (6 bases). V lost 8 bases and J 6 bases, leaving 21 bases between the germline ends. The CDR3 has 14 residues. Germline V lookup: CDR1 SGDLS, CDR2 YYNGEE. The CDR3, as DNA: TGTGCCAGTGGACCCTCGGGACTCCTGGGCGAGCAGTACTTC. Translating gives CASGPSGLLGEQYF.

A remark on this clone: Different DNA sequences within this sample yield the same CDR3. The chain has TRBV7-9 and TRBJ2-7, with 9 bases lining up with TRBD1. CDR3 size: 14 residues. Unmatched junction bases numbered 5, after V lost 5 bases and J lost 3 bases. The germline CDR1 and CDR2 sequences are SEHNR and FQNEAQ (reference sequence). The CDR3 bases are TGTGCCAGCAGCCCCAGACAGGGGGGCTACGAGCAGTACTTC. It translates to CASSPRQGGYEQYF.

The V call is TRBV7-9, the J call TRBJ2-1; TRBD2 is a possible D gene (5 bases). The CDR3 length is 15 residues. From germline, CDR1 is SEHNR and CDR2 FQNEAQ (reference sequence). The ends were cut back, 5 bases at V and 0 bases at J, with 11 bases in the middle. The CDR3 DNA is TGTGCCAGCAGCCCGAGGGCCGTCTCCTACAATGAGCAGTTCTTC. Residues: CASSPRAVSYNEQFF.

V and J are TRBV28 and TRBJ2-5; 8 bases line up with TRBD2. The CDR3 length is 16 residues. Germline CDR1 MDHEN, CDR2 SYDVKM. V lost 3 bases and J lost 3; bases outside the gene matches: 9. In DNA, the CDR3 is TGTGCCAGCAGTTTCTTGGGAGCGGGAGAGGAAGAGACCCAGTACTTC. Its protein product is CASSFLGAGEEETQYF.

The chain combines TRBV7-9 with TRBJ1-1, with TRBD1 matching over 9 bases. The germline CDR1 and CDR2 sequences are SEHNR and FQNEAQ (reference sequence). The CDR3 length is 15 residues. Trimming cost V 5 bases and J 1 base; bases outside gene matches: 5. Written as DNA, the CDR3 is TGTGCCAGCAGCAATCTGGGACAGGGGAACACTGAAGCTTTCTTT. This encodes CASSNLGQGNTEAFF.

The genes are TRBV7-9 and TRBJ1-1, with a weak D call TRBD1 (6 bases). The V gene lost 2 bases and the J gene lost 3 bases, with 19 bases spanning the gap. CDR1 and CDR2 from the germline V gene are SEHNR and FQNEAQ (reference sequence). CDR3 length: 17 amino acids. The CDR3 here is CASSLPTGRRGDTEAFF. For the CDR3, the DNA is TGTGCCAGCAGCTTACCTACAGGGCGTAGGGGGGACACTGAAGCTTTCTTT.

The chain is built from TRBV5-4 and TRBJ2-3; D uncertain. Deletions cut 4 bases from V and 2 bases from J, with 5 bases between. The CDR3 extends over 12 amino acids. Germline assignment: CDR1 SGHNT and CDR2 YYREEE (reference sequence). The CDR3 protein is CASSILTDTQYF. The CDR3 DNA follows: TGTGCCAGCAGCATACTCACAGATACGCAGTATTTT.

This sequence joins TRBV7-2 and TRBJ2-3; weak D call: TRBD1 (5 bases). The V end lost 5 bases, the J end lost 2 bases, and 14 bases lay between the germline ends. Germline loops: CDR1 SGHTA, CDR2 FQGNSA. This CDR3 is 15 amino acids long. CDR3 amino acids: CASSEWGPATDTQYF. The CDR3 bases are TGTGCCAGCAGCGAGTGGGGCCCCGCCACAGATACGCAGTATTTT.

The CDR3 sequence is CASSDSDEQYF. The CDR3 DNA is TGTGCCAGCAGTGATAGTGACGAGCAGTACTTC. J is TRBJ2-7 and V is TRBV5-4; no firm D call. In germline, CDR1 is SGHNT, CDR2 YYREEE (reference sequence). Trimming pared 5 bases from V and 5 bases from J, leaving 8 bases between. CDR3 length: 11 amino acids.

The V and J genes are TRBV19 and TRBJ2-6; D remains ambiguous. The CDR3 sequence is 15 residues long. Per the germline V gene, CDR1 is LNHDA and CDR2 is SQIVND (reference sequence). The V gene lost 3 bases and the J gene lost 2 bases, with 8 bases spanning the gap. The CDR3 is CASSIPGPGANVLTF. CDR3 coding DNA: TGTGCCAGTAGTATTCCGGGCCCTGGGGCCAACGTCCTGACTTTC.

The CDR3 DNA follows: TGCGCCAGCAGCCAAGATTGGACTAGCAGCGTAAATCCGCAGTATTTT. This encodes CASSQDWTSSVNPQYF. The chain joins TRBV4-3 to TRBJ2-3; 8 bases align to TRBD2. The CDR3 is 16 residues long. J lost 10 bases, V lost 0 bases, and 12 bases had no gene match. In germline, CDR1 is LGHNA, CDR2 YSLEER.

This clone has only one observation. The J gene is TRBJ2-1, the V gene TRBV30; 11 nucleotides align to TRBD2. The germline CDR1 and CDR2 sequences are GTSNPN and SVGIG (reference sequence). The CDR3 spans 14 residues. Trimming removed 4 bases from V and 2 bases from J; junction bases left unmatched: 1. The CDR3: CAWTSGRTYNEQFF. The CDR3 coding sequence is TGTGCCTGGACTAGCGGGAGGACCTACAATGAGCAGTTCTTC. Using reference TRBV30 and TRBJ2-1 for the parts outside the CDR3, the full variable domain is SQTIHQWPATLVQPVGSPLSLECTVEGTSNPNLYWYRQAAGRGLQLLFYSVGIGQISSEVPQNLSASRPQDRQFILSSKKLLLSDSGFYLCAWTSGRTYNEQFFGPGTRLTVL.

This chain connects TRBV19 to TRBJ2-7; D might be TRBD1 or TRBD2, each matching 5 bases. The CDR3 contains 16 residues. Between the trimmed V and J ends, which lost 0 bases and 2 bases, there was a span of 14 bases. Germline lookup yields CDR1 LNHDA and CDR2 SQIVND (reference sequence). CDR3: CASSIDIGEGTYEQYF. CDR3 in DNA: TGTGCCAGTAGTATAGATATAGGCGAGGGGACCTACGAGCAGTACTTC.

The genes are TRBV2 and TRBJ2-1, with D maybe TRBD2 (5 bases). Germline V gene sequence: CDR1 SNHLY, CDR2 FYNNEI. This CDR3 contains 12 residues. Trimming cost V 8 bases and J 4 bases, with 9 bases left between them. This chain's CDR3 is CASLRGYNEQFF. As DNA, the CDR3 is TGTGCCAGCCTCCGAGGGTACAATGAGCAGTTCTTC. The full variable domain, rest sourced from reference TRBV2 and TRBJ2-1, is EPEVTQTPSHQVTQMGQEVILRCVPISNHLYFYWYRQILGQKVEFLVSFYNNEISEKSEIFDDQFSVERPDGSNFTLKIRSTKLEDSAMYFCASLRGYNEQFFGPGTRLTVL.

In nucleotides, the CDR3 is TGCGCCAGCAGCGACCGTTCCGGGACTAGCGGGAGGGAGCCCTACGAGCAGTACTTC. Protein: CASSDRSGTSGREPYEQYF. The V gene is TRBV5-1, the J gene TRBJ2-7; TRBD2 agrees at 16 bases. V was pared by 4 bases and J by 2 bases, with 12 bases of the junction left unmatched. CDR3 length: 19 amino acids. The V gene's germline CDR1 is SGHRS and CDR2 YFSETQ. The full variable domain, in which reference TRBV5-1 and TRBJ2-7 provide the parts outside the CDR3, is KAGVTQTPRYLIKTRGQQVTLSCSPISGHRSVSWYQQTPGQGLQFLFEYFSETQRNKGNFPGRFSGRQFSNSRSEMNVSTLELGDSALYLCASSDRSGTSGREPYEQYFGPGTRLTVT.

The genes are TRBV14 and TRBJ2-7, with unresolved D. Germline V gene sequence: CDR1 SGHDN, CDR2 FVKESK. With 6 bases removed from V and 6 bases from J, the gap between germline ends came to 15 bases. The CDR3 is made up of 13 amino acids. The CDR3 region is CASRPLGAFEQYF. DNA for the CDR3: TGTGCCAGCAGACCCCTCGGCGCATTCGAGCAGTACTTC.

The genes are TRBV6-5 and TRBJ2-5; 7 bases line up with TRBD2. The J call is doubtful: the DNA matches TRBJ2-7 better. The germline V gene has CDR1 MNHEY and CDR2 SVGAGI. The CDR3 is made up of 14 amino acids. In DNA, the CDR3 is TGTGCCAGCAGCGATAGCGGGCCCACCTACGAGCAGTACTTC. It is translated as CASSDSGPTYEQYF.

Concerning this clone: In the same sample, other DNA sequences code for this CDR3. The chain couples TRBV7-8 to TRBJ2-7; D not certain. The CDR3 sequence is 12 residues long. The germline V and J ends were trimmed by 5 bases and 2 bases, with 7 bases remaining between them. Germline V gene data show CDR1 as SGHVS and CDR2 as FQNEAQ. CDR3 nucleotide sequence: TGTGCCAGCAGCCCAGATACCTACGAGCAGTACTTC. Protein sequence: CASSPDTYEQYF.

The CDR3 nucleotides are TGTGCCAGCAGCTCCCCGGGACTAGCGGGAGTTTGGAGCACAGATACGCAGTATTTT. Protein product: CASSSPGLAGVWSTDTQYF. The gene calls are TRBV11-2 and TRBJ2-3; 14 bases agree with TRBD2. Germline V gives CDR1 SGHAT, CDR2 FQNNGV. The CDR3 consists of 19 residues. J gave up 0 bases and V 4 bases, and 9 bases lay outside the gene matches. The whole variable domain, remainder taken from reference TRBV11-2 and TRBJ2-3, is EAGVAQSPRYKIIEKRQSVAFWCNPISGHATLYWYQQILGQGPKLLIQFQNNGVVDDSQLPKDRFSAERLKGVDSTLKIQPAKLEDSAVYLCASSSPGLAGVWSTDTQYFGPGTRLTVL.